This T cell receptor beta chain is from a study of T cell responses to AZD1222 COVID-19 vaccine. TCRdb keeps only in-frame clones here, not all; method: immunoSEQ multiplex PCR. Of roughly 190,000 clones listed, more than 80% are singletons. Germline values: CDR1 SGHRS, CDR2 YFSETQ. The CDR3 is 16 amino acids. After removal of 4 bases from V and 2 bases from J, the junction contained 9 bases not matched to a gene. The chain links TRBV5-1 to TRBJ2-7, with 10 nucleotides matching TRBD1. This sequence was found in an adult in good health. This specimen was peripheral blood, taken on day 0 of AZD1222 vaccination. The CDR3 reads CASSLVTGTGAYEQYF. CDR3 nucleotides: TGCGCCAGCAGCCTGGTTACCGGGACAGGGGCCTACGAGCAGTACTTC.